This T cell receptor beta chain was sequenced in a study of CD8+ T cells in alopecia areata. Study-wide results and limits: Tofacitinib produced a significant decrease in scalp clonality and in expanded CD8+ clones among the top 100. The treated group had a single nonresponder, limiting CD8+ expansion-response conclusions.

Extracted from the samples, RNA was reverse transcribed into cDNA to serve as the sequencing template. The repertoire was sequenced with immunoSEQ multiplex PCR; TCRdb's copy has only in-frame clones and lacks some. The table lists 95,000 to 150,000 clones, 53% of them singletons, with roughly 0.5% in the top ten. Treatment described: oral pan-JAK inhibitor, 5-10 mg twice daily. Concerning this clone: What it binds is not known.

Germline CDR1 SQVTM, CDR2 ANQGSEA. V dropped 4 bases and J dropped 5; count of bases not matched to a gene: 7. The CDR3 covers 13 residues. The material was CD4+ T cells sorted from blood, obtained at week 4, from a patient treated with tofacitinib. The V call is TRBV29-1, the J call TRBJ1-1; 7 nucleotides line up with TRBD1. The TCR comes from a human donor with alopecia areata. In DNA form, the CDR3 reads TGCAGCGTTGGGAGAGGGGGCTTGACTGAAGCTTTCTTT. This codes for CSVGRGGLTEAFF.